The sequence of this T cell receptor (beta chain) was determined in a study of OX40 agonist ivuxolimab in advanced cancers. Sequencing was performed with immunoSEQ multiplex PCR; in TCRdb, only in-frame clones are kept and a portion is missing. Among around 77,000 clones, around nine tenths were seen once, and the ten largest hold 4.8%. CDR3 size: 15 residues. Germline-derived CDR1 and CDR2 are MDHEN and SYDVKM. V lost 6 bases to trimming and J lost 1 base; unmatched junction nucleotides: 5. The sequencing here drew on CD4+ or CD8+ T cells sorted from blood, taken in a trial of the OX40 agonist ivuxolimab. This chain joins TRBV28 and TRBJ2-2, with 7 positions matching TRBD1. This TCR was sampled from an adult with an advanced solid tumor such as melanoma, head and neck, liver or kidney cancer. DNA for the CDR3: TGTGCCAGCAGGGAAGGGGGCAAGAACACCGGGGAGCTGTTTTTT. Residues: CASREGGKNTGELFF.